This TCR beta chain was obtained from a study of cytomegalovirus exposure and HLA in healthy donors (dated 2017 in TCRdb). About the full investigation: An earlier analysis of roughly 610 of the donors reported about 300 Gb of sequence data and some 110 million unique TCR beta sequences obtained from about 200 million T cells. To study patterns of TCR occurrence, a later analysis re-analyzed previously published TCR beta repertoires from around 670 donors and added high-resolution HLA genotyping. A later genetic analysis used genome-wide SNP genotypes for about 60% of the roughly 700 donors, treating that subset as a discovery cohort. The study combined high-throughput TCR immunosequencing, statistical association of individual TCRs with disease status, and machine learning to predict cytomegalovirus infection status. Of the roughly 400 genotyped donors, approximately 81% were placed in the genetic ancestry cluster associated with self-reported Caucasian donors. The study aimed to test whether cataloging public T cell receptors could reveal signatures of past pathogen exposure. In the later analysis, no new phenotypic data were used to find candidate immune exposures; instead, reliance was placed on TCR beta sequences and their occurrence across donors. The number of typed donors differed by locus: about 629-630 for A, B, C, DRB1 and DQB1; approximately 520 for DQA1; around 610 for DPA1; and around 450 for DPB1. Because of strong linkage in the cohort, five DR-DQ haplotypes were treated as single units for association and clustering. Roughly 300 gigabases of sequencing data and around 80 million unique TCR sequences made up an early release that covered 500 to 700 HLA-typed donors. In an earlier analysis of a few hundred of the donors, high-throughput TCR beta sequencing was used to judge whether each TCR beta V gene segment behaved as functional or pseudogenic. On average, around 200,000 unique TCR beta nucleotide sequences were sequenced per donor among some 420 genotyped donors of the cohort, with roughly 18% of those sequences being non-productive. A separate validation cohort of over a hundred different subjects was used in addition to the roughly 640-subject first cohort. The study profiled the T cell repertoires of around 700 subjects by immunosequencing and related them to cytomegalovirus serostatus. Class I and class II HLA loci were covered by the typing at four-digit resolution. Donor age, sex, ethnicity and CMV serostatus were compiled alongside the repertoire data. All discovery cohort repertoires had been generated using a single sequencing platform.

Deletion took 0 bases off V and 0 bases off J, with a span of 11 bases between the germline ends. The CDR3 goes from the cysteine to the phenylalanine over 16 residues. This entry keeps only the CDR3 DNA: 48 bases, framed from base 1. Per the germline V gene, SGHTA is the CDR1 and FQGNSA is the CDR2. Libraries were made using the immunoSEQ multiplex PCR assay. For the multiplex PCR, a mixture combining 60 forward primers for TCR Vbeta segments and 13 reverse primers for TCR Jbeta segments was used. Amplification of the CDR3 region of rearranged TCR beta genes was performed with a multiplex PCR assay on genomic DNA. The amplified TCR beta libraries were sequenced on the Illumina HiSeq System as 87-base-pair reads. As for the original processing: A later analysis tallied 75 million to 95 million unique TCR beta chains across the approximately 670 repertoires, and around 10 million of those chains were shared by two or more donors. A nearest-neighbor algorithm error-corrected the raw reads and collapsed the reads into unique sequences, merging closely related sequences to remove PCR and sequencing errors. CDR3 sequences were aligned to IMGT reference sequences to assign V, D and J gene segments. For a sequence to be retained, a match of at least six nucleotides was required to both a V gene segment and a J gene segment. A rearrangement counted as productive if the CDR3 had no stop codons and remained in frame with V and J, and every other rearrangement counted as non-productive. CDR3 was defined according to IMGT convention as the region running from the second conserved V-encoded cysteine to the conserved J-encoded phenylalanine. The earlier analysis of some 540 of the donors excluded any sequence lacking an unambiguous match to a single V gene segment. In an earlier analysis of several hundred of the donors, V segments were called functional above 56.7% productive rearrangements and were called segregating when the between-donor standard deviation exceeded 5%. To diagnose cytomegalovirus status from the catalog of TCR beta chain sequences, a statistical classification framework was built. A later analysis assigned V and J genes by comparing TCR nucleotide sequences with IMGT/GENE-DB human TR gene sequences. Using the TCRdist pipeline, a later analysis assigned CDR3 sequences along with most-parsimonious VDJ recombination scenarios. A later analysis defined each TCR beta chain by its CDR3 amino acid sequence plus V-gene family, and excluded reads lacking a unique V-gene family. A later analysis removed nearly 600 highly shared, low-generation-probability nucleotide sequences to deal with suspected cross-contamination and a sequencing artifact. A later analysis calculated a clonal expansion index for each public chain from normalized within-repertoire ranks of inferred template counts. A later analysis computed generation probabilities with a VDJ recombination model fitted to out-of-frame rearrangements, and checked the results against IGoR. Hypergeometric tests were used in a later analysis to score TCR-TCR, TCR-HLA and TCR-CMV co-occurrence, with a repertoire-size bias correction applied to the TCR pairs. A later analysis estimated false discovery rates by permuting HLA or CMV assignments 20 times. A later analysis grouped co-occurring TCRs with DBSCAN, adding TCRdist sequence similarity when clustering within HLA-allele-positive subsets. Co-occurrence clustering excluded repertoires with fewer than 30,000 or more than 120,000 public chains, plus five with anomalous nucleotide sharing. TCRdb holds this immuneACCESS table with in-frame rearrangements only. Some clones are missing; in checked studies, unresolved V genes explain under half, and the rest has no known cause. V, J and clone size were drawn from that table, and D and trimming were deduced from the DNA. Here the sample has some 150,000 clones; roughly 80% occur a single time. About 1.6% of the sample comes from the top ten.

What the work shows at the level of the full study, not this receptor alone: The authors suggested that the approach could potentially be generalized to other disease states and immunological phenotypes. Roughly uniform sequencing depth across donors was assumed in presence/absence analyses, although this assumption may not hold. Some IMGT-functional V segments, including TRBV6-2 and TRBV6-3, could not be distinguished by the 87-base-pair reads and were therefore excluded. A further reported finding was that TCR beta sequences accurately predicted the HLA-A and HLA-B alleles for most subjects in the first cohort. A later genetic analysis associated a missense DCLRE1C variant with V-gene and J-gene trimming of TCR beta chains, and an independent cohort replicated the association. In a later analysis, most CMV-associated TCR beta chains were found to appear HLA-restricted, with HLA associations seemingly driven largely by CMV exposure. Several of the top co-occurrence clusters appeared to be linked to parvovirus B19, influenza, CMV and Epstein-Barr virus, according to a later analysis. When HLA alleles, especially DR and DQ, strongly co-occurred, attributing TCR associations to individual alleles was difficult. This cohort had only TCR beta chains sequenced, and the lack of alpha or paired-chain data limited which features could be detected. Most TCR sequences were seen in very few donors, while some public TCRs were found in many individuals. In a later analysis, HLA-associated TCR beta chains showed more clonal expansion and lower generation probabilities than non-associated chains that were equally common. The sequencing pipeline was judged likely to have produced a cluster of highly shared sequence variants as a technical artifact. Immune exposure information for the cohort was limited to CMV serostatus. Specific HLA alleles were associated with some 15,000 TCR beta sequences at a false discovery rate of 0.05 in a later analysis. In an earlier analysis of about 550 of the donors, most TCR beta V segments were observed in productive rearrangements about 90% or about 30% of the time, broadly matching IMGT annotations. According to a later analysis, TCR association rates differed among HLA loci, with DRB1 alleles showing the most associated TCRs and HLA-C alleles showing the fewest. The study listed approximately 150 TCR beta chains as associated with cytomegalovirus. Correlated functional status among segregating V segments might reflect linkage disequilibrium, but an unknown experimental factor could not be ruled out. A few of the identified cytomegalovirus-associated TCR beta chains were confirmed in vitro to be specific for cytomegalovirus antigens. The earlier analysis of some 540 of the donors excluded 15 to 20 rarely observed V segments, including chromosome 9 orphons, because counts were too low. A later genetic analysis reported fewer N-insertions in productive TCRs among donors in an Asian-associated ancestry cluster than the roughly 720-donor mean. Cytomegalovirus status was reported to be diagnosed by the classifier with high specificity and sensitivity in both the original and validation cohorts. HLA typing was unavailable for some donors at each locus, so association tests used only the typed subset.

The cohort comprised approximately 700 healthy bone marrow donors. All cohort members were sampled while nominally healthy, although unrecorded immune exposures were likely present. The donor tested CMV seronegative, placing the donor among the roughly 350 seronegative members of the cohort. A peripheral blood sample was provided by each donor, and peripheral blood mononuclear cells were used for TCR beta sequencing. The Qiagen DNeasy Blood Extraction Kit was used to extract genomic DNA from the blood cell samples. Comments on this clone: Which antigen it targets is not known. Base qualities are missing; no much larger clone stands one base away.

The TCR was taken from a man aged 40-55 years in good health and CMV-seronegative. Sequencing input: PBMCs. The chain links TRBV7-2 with TRBJ1-1, and perhaps TRBD1 as D gene, on 5 matching bases. The CDR3 loop reads CASSLAGGEMNTEAFF. The DNA sequence follows: TGTGCCAGCAGCTTAGCGGGGGGAGAAATGAACACTGAAGCTTTCTTT.